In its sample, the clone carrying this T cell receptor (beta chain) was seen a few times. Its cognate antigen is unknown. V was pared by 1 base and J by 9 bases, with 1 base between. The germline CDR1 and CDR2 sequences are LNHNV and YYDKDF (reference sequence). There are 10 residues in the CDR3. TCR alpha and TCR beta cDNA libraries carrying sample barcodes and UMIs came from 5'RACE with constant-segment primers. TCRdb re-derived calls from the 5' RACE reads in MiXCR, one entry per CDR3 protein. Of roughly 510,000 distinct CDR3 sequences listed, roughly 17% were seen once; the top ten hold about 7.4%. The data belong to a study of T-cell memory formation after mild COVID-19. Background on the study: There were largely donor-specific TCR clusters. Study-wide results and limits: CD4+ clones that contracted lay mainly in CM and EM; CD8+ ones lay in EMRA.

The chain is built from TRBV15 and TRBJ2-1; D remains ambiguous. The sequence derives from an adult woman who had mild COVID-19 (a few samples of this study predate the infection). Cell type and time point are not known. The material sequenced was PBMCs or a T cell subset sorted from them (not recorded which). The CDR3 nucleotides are TGTGCCACCAGCAGAGGTGAGCAGTTCTTC. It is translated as CATSRGEQFF.